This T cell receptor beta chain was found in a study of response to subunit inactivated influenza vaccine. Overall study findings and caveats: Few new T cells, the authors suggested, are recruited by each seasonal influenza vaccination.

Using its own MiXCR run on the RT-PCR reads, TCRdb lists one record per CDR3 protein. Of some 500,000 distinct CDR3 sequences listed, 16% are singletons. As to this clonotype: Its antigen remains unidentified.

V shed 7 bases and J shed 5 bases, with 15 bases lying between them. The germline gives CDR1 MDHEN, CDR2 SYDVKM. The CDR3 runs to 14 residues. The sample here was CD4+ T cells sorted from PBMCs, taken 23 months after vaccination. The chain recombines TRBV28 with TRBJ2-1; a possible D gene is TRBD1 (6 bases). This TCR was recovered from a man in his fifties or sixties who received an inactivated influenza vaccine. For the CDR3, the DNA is TGTGCCAGCATCGGGACACAGGAAAACAATGAGCAGTTCTTC. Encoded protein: CASIGTQENNEQFF.